This T cell receptor (beta chain) emerged from a study of T cells in Graves' hyperthyroidism and ophthalmopathy. This clonotype was counted between two and nine times. The V and J ends lost 6 bases and 2 bases, in that order; junction bases with no gene match: 4. Germline V gene lookup returns CDR1 LNHDA and CDR2 SQIVND (reference sequence). This CDR3 has 15 amino acids. TCR beta CDR3 regions were amplified from RNA transcripts. The study used the HTBI primer set for a first-round RT-PCR of the TCR CDR3. Each CDR3 protein is one row after TCRdb ran MiXCR on the multiplex PCR reads. This table has under 650,000 distinct CDR3 sequences, 15% to 20% appearing once. Diagnostic assessment was based on clinical symptoms, serum thyroxine and TRAb, thyroid ultrasound and orbital computed tomography. This sample holds PBMCs from 10 ml fresh peripheral blood.

Sequenced sample: blood. The chain couples TRBV19 to TRBJ1-2; 12 bases fit TRBD1. The TCR was taken from a woman in her twenties or thirties with Graves' hyperthyroidism. CDR3 in amino acids: CASSYGTGGNYGYTF. CDR3 nucleotide sequence: TGTGCCAGTAGCTACGGGACAGGGGGCAACTATGGCTACACCTTC.